The 8 T cell receptor beta chains below were found in one sample sequenced in a study of cytomegalovirus exposure and HLA in healthy donors. The PCR was carried out with 60 Vbeta primers and 13 Jbeta primers. Only in-frame clones appear in the TCRdb table, and some are missing; sequencing was by immunoSEQ multiplex PCR. Of 150,000 to 200,000 clones listed, about four fifths are singletons. Sequenced material: PBMCs. These receptors all come from a girl aged 10 to 17 in good health and CMV-seropositive.

The rearrangement uses TRBV6-5 and TRBJ2-1, with TRBD2 matching 9 bases. The V gene end was trimmed by 6 bases and the J gene end by 5 bases; junction bases not matched to a gene: 8. Germline V gene sequence: CDR1 MNHEY, CDR2 SVGAGI. The CDR3 runs 15 residues. This CDR3 reads CASSRSGGKHNEQFF. DNA of the CDR3: TGTGCCAGCAGCAGAAGCGGGGGGAAACACAATGAGCAGTTCTTC.

The chain carries TRBV7-2 and TRBJ1-2, with a possible D match to TRBD1 (6 bases). The germline gives CDR1 SGHTA, CDR2 FQGNSA. The length of the CDR3 is 14 residues. Between the trimmed V and J ends, which lost 5 bases and 7 bases, there was a span of 17 bases. CDR3 amino acids: CASSPSRGLGGYTF. CDR3 nucleotide sequence: TGTGCCAGCAGCCCGTCGCGGGGGCTGGGTGGCTACACCTTC.

The chain has TRBV4-2 and TRBJ2-7; 9 nucleotides line up with TRBD1. This CDR3 contains 15 residues. The ends lost 4 bases at V and 5 bases at J; junction bases unmatched: 9. Germline lookup yields CDR1 LGHNA and CDR2 YNFKEQ. The CDR3 region is CASSPRDRANHEQYF. CDR3 sequence (DNA): TGTGCCAGCAGCCCACGGGACAGGGCCAACCACGAGCAGTACTTC.

The genes are TRBV7-6 and TRBJ2-1; the D is unclear. From germline, CDR1 is SGHVS and CDR2 FNYEAQ. The CDR3 totals 12 residues. Trimming cost V 8 bases and J 6 bases, with 11 bases left between them. The CDR3 loop is CASSSIGNEQFF. For the CDR3, the DNA is TGTGCCAGCTCTAGTATTGGCAATGAGCAGTTCTTC.

V and J are TRBV11-3 and TRBJ2-1; 7 bases align to TRBD2. The CDR3 runs 14 residues. CDR1 is SGHNT, CDR2 YENEEA, per germline. Unmatched junction bases numbered 6, after V lost 5 bases and J lost 5 bases. CDR3 in DNA: TGTGCCAGCAGCCGGGGAGGGGCCGACAATGAGCAGTTCTTC. Protein product: CASSRGGADNEQFF. The full variable domain, rest sourced from reference TRBV11-3 and TRBJ2-1, is EAGVVQSPRYKIIEKKQPVAFWCNPISGHNTLYWYLQNLGQGPELLIRYENEEAVDDSQLPKDRFSAERLKGVDSTLKIQPAELGDSAVYLCASSRGGADNEQFFGPGTRLTVL.

The chain has TRBV9 and TRBJ2-2; 10 bases fit TRBD2. Germline V lookup: CDR1 SGDLS, CDR2 YYNGEE. This CDR3 is built from 14 residues. In DNA, the CDR3 is TGTGCGACTAGCGGGCGGCATCCCACCGGGGAGCTGTTTTTT. Translated, it gives CATSGRHPTGELFF.

The rearrangement joins TRBV9 to TRBJ1-3; D perhaps matches TRBD1 (6 bases). Germline V lookup: CDR1 SGDLS, CDR2 YYNGEE. This CDR3 has 14 residues. V gave up 4 bases and J gave up 0 bases, with 8 bases separating them. The CDR3 sequence: CASSQGFSGNTIYF. CDR3 coding DNA: TGTGCCAGCAGCCAGGGGTTCTCTGGAAACACCATATATTTT.

The V gene is TRBV6-1, the J gene TRBJ2-7, with a weak D call TRBD2 (6 bases). Between the trimmed V and J ends, which lost 0 bases and 5 bases, there was a span of 8 bases. In germline, CDR1 is MNHNS, CDR2 SASEGT. This CDR3 is 13 amino acids long. CDR3 in DNA: TGTGCCAGCAGTGAAGCGTGGGGGGACGAGCAGTACTTC. Encoded protein: CASSEAWGDEQYF.